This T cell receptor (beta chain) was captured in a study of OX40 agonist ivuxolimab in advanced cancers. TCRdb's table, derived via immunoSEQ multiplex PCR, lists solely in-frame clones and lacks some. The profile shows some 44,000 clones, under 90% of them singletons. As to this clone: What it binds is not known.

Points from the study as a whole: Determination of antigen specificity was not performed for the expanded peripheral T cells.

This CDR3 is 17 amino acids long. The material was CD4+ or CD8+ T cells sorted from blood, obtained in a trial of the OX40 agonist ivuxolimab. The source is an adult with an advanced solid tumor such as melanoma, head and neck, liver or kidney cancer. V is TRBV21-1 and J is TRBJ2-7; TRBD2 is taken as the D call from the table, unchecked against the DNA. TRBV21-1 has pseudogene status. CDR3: CAPKGGGLAGFSYEQYF. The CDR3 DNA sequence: TGTGCCCCTAAAGGGGGGGGGCTAGCGGGTTTCTCCTACGAGCAGTACTTC.